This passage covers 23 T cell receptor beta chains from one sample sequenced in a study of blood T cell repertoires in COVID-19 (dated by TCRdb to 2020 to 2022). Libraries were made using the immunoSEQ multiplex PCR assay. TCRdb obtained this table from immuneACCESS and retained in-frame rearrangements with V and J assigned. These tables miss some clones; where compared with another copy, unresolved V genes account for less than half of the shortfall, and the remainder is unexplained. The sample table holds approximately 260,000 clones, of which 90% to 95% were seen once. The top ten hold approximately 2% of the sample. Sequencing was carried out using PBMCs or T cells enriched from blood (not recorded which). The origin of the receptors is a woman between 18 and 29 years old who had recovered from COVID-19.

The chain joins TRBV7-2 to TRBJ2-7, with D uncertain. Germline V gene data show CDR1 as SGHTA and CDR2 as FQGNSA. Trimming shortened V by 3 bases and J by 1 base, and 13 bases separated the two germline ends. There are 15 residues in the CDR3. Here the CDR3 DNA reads TGTGCCAGCAGCTTTAGTAAATCGTCGTCCTACGAGCAGTACTTC. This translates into CASSFSKSSSYEQYF.

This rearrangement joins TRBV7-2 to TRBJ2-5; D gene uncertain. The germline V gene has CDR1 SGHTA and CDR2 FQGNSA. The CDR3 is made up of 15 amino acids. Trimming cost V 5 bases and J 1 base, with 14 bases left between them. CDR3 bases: TGTGCCAGCAGCCGGATCCATAACAGCCAAGAGACCCAGTACTTC. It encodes CASSRIHNSQETQYF.

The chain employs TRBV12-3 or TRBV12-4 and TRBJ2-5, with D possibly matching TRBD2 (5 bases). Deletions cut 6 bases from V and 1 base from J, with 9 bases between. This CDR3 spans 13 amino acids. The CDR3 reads CASSAGSQETQYF. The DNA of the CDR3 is TGTGCCAGCAGCGCGGGTAGCCAAGAGACCCAGTACTTC.

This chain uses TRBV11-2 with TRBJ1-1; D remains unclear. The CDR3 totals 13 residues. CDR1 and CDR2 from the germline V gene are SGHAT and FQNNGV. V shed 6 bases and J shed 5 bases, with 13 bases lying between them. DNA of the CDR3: TGTGCCAGCAGGGGCCCCCGAAGGACTGAAGCTTTCTTT. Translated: CASRGPRRTEAFF. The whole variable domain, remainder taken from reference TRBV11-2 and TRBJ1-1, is EAGVAQSPRYKIIEKRQSVAFWCNPISGHATLYWYQQILGQGPKLLIQFQNNGVVDDSQLPKDRFSAERLKGVDSTLKIQPAKLEDSAVYLCASRGPRRTEAFFGQGTRLTVV.

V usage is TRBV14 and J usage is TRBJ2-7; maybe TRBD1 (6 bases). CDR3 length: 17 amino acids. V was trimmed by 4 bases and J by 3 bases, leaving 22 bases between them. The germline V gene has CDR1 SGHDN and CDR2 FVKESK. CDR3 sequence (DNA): TGTGCCAGCAGCCCCTTCCCCGGCAGGGGCGAGATCTACGAGCAGTACTTC. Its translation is CASSPFPGRGEIYEQYF.

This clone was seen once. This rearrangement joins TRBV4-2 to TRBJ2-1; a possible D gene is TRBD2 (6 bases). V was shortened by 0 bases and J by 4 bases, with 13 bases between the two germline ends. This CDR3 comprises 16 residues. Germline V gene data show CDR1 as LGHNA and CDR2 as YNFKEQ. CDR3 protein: CASSQEEAGLYNEQFF. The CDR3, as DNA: TGTGCCAGCAGCCAAGAAGAGGCGGGACTGTACAATGAGCAGTTCTTC.

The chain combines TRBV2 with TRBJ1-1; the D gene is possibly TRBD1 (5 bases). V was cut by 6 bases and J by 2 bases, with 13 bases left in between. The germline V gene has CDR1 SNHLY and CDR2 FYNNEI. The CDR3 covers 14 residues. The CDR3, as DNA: TGTGCCAGCAGATCGACAGTTTCCAACACTGAAGCTTTCTTT. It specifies CASRSTVSNTEAFF.

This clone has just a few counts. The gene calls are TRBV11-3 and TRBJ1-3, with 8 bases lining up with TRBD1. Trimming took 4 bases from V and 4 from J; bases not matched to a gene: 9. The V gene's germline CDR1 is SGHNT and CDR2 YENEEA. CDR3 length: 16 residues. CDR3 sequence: CASSSRQGLLGNTIYF. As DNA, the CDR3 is TGTGCCAGCAGCTCCCGACAGGGGCTGTTGGGAAACACCATATATTTT.

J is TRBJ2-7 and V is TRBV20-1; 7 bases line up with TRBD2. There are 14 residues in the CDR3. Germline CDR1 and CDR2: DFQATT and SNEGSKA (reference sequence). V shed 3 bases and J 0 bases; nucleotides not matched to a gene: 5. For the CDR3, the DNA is TGCAGTGCTAGTGGGACTACCCTCTCCTACGAGCAGTACTTC. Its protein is CSASGTTLSYEQYF.

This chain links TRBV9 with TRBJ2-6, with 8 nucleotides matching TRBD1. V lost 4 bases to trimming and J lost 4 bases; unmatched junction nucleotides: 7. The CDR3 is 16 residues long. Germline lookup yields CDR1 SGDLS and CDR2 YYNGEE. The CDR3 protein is CASSLQGAGGANVLTF. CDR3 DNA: TGTGCCAGCAGCTTGCAGGGGGCAGGAGGGGCCAACGTCCTGACTTTC.

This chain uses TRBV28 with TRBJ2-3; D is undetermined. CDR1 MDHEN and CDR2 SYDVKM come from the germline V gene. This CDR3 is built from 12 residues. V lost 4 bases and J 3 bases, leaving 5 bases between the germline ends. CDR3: CASSSQTDTQYF. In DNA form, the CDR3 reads TGTGCCAGCAGTTCACAAACAGATACGCAGTATTTT.

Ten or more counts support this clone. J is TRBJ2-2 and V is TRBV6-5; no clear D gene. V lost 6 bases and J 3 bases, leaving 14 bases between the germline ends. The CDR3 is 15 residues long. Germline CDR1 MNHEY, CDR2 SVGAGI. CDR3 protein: CASRLTPSDTGELFF. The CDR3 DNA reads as TGTGCCAGCAGGTTGACCCCGAGCGACACCGGGGAGCTGTTTTTT.

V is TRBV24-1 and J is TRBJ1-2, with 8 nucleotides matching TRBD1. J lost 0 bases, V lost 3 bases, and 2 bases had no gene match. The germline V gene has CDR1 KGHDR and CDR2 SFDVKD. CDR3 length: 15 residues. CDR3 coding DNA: TGTGCCACCAGTGATCGACAGGGGCCTAACTATGGCTACACCTTC. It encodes CATSDRQGPNYGYTF.

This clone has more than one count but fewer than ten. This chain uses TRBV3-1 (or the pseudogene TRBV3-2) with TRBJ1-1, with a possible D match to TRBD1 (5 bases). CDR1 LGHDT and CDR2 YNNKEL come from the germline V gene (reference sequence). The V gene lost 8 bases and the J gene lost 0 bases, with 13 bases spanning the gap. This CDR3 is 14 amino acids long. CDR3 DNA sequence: TGTGCCAGCTCCCGGGGGACGGTGAACACTGAAGCTTTCTTT. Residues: CASSRGTVNTEAFF.

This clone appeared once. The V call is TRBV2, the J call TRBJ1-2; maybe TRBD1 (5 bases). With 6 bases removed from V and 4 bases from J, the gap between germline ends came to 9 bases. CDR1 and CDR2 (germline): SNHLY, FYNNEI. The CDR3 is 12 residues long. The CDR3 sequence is CASSPGGYGYTF. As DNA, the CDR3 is TGTGCCAGCAGCCCGGGGGGCTATGGCTACACCTTC.

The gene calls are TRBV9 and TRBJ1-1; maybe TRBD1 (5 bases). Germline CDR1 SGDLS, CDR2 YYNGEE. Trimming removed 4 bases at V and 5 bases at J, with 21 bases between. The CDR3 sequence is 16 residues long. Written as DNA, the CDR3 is TGTGCCAGCAGCCCTCATTCAAGCGGGGGTCAGACTGAAGCTTTCTTT. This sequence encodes CASSPHSSGGQTEAFF. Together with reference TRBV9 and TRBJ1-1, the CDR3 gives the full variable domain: DSGVTQTPKHLITATGQRVTLRCSPRSGDLSVYWYQQSLDQGLQFLIQYYNGEERAKGNILERFSAQQFPDLHSELNLSSLELGDSALYFCASSPHSSGGQTEAFFGQGTRLTVV.

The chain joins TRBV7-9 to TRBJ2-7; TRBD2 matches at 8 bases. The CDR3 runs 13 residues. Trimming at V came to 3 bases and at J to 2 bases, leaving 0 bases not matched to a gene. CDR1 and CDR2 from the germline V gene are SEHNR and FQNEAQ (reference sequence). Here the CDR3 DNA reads TGTGCCAGCAGCTTCGGGGGGGCCTACGAGCAGTACTTC. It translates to CASSFGGAYEQYF.

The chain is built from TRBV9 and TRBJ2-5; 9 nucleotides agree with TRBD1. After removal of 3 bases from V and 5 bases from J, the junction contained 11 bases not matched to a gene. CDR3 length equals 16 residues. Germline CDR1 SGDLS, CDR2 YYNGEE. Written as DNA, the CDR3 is TGTGCCAGCAGCGGGAGTACAGGGGGCGGGAAGGAGACCCAGTACTTC. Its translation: CASSGSTGGGKETQYF.

The CDR3 region is CASSLGRGGNTIYF. The CDR3 DNA reads TGCGCCAGCAGCTTGGGCAGGGGTGGAAACACCATATATTTT. V and J are TRBV5-1 and TRBJ1-3; D possibly corresponds to TRBD1 (6 bases). CDR3 length equals 14 residues. V lost 0 bases and J lost 3, with 7 bases in between. Germline V gene sequence: CDR1 SGHRS, CDR2 YFSETQ.

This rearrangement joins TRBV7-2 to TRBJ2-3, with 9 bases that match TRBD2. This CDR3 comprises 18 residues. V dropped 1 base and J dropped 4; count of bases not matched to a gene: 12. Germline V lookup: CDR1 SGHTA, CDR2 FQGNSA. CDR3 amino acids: CASSLGLGGTSFPDTQYF. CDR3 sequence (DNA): TGTGCCAGCAGCTTAGGTCTGGGGGGGACTAGCTTCCCAGATACGCAGTATTTT.

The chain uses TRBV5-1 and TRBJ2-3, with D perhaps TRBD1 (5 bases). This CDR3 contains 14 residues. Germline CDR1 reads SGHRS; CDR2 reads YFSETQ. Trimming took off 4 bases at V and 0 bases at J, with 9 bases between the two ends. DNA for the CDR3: TGCGCCAGCAGCGAAGGGGTTAGCACAGATACGCAGTATTTT. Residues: CASSEGVSTDTQYF.

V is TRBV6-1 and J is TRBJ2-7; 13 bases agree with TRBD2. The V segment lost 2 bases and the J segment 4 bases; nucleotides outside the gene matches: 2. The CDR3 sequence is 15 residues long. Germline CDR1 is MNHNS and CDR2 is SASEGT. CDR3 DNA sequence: TGTGCCAGCAGTGAACGGACTAGCGGGAGTTACGAGCAGTACTTC. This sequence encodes CASSERTSGSYEQYF.

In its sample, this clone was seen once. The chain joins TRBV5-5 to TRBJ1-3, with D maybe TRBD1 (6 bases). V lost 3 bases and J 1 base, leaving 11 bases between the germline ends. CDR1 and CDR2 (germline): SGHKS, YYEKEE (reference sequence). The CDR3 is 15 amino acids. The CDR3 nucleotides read TGTGCCAGCAGCTCGGTGGGGGCATCTGGAAACACCATATATTTT. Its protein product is CASSSVGASGNTIYF.